One sample yielded the 19 T cell receptor beta chains listed below, sequenced in a study of T cell responses to AZD1222 COVID-19 vaccine. The protocol was immunoSEQ multiplex PCR, while the TCRdb copy is restricted to in-frame clones and leaves out a portion. This table holds around 100,000 clones, roughly nine tenths found once. The specimen comprised peripheral blood, sampled on day 0 of AZD1222 vaccination. These receptors came from an adult in good health.

This clone appeared a single time. This chain joins TRBV4-2 and TRBJ1-1; D gene ambiguous. Trimming removed 4 bases at V and 6 bases at J, with 12 bases between. This CDR3 is 13 amino acids long. CDR1 LGHNA and CDR2 YNFKEQ come from the germline V gene. In DNA form, the CDR3 reads TGTGCCAGCAGCCCAAGCCCTGCGGCTGAAGCTTTCTTT. It codes for CASSPSPAAEAFF.

The gene calls are TRBV25-1 and TRBJ2-2, with D hard to call. Germline loops: CDR1 MGHDK, CDR2 SYGVNS. V was trimmed by 6 bases and J by 6 bases, leaving 14 bases between them. This CDR3 is 14 amino acids long. CDR3 sequence reads: CASRGISEAGELFF. CDR3 bases: TGTGCCAGCAGGGGAATAAGCGAGGCCGGGGAGCTGTTTTTT. Full variable domain (missing parts from reference TRBV25-1 and TRBJ2-2): EADIYQTPRYLVIGTGKKITLECSQTMGHDKMYWYQQDPGMELHLIHYSYGVNSTEKGDLSSESTVSRIRTEHFPLTLESARPSHTSQYLCASRGISEAGELFFGEGSRLTVL.

CDR3 DNA sequence: TGTGCCAGCAGCCCCTCAGTGAACACTGAAGCTTTCTTT. As protein: CASSPSVNTEAFF. The rearrangement uses TRBV7-9 and TRBJ1-1; the D is unclear. V was clipped by 5 bases and J by 0 bases, with 7 bases between them. The length of the CDR3 is 13 residues. CDR1 and CDR2 (germline): SEHNR, FQNEAQ (reference sequence).

J is TRBJ1-2 and V is TRBV6-5; 9 nucleotides agree with TRBD1. The V and J ends lost 3 bases and 5 bases, in that order; junction bases with no gene match: 4. CDR3 length: 14 residues. Per germline, CDR1 MNHEY and CDR2 SVGAGI. For the CDR3, the DNA is TGTGCCAGCAGTTATCGGGACAGGGATTATGGCTACACCTTC. Amino acids: CASSYRDRDYGYTF.

The CDR3: CASSDAGLAADIQYF. For the CDR3, the DNA is TGTGCCAGCAGTGACGCGGGACTCGCAGCGGACATTCAGTACTTC. The chain employs TRBV6-1 and TRBJ2-4, with a tentative D call TRBD2 (6 bases). Trimming took 3 bases from V and 8 from J, leaving 17 bases between them. Germline V gene data show CDR1 as MNHNS and CDR2 as SASEGT. This CDR3 spans 15 amino acids.

The CDR3 loop reads CASSLPSSYEQYF. CDR3 coding DNA: TGTGCCAGCAGCTTACCTAGCAGCTACGAGCAGTACTTC. J is TRBJ2-7 and V is TRBV7-8; a weak D match, TRBD2 (5 bases). CDR1 and CDR2 (germline): SGHVS, FQNEAQ. V was cut by 2 bases and J by 3 bases, with 8 bases left in between. There are 13 residues in the CDR3.

The genes are TRBV6-5 and TRBJ2-7, with a possible D match to TRBD2 (6 bases). V lost 9 bases to trimming and J lost 2 bases, with 17 bases between them. The CDR3 consists of 14 residues. Per germline, CDR1 MNHEY and CDR2 SVGAGI. CDR3 DNA: TGTGCCAGTCAAGACAGCGGGCGCCCCTACGAGCAGTACTTC. Encoded protein: CASQDSGRPYEQYF.

V usage is TRBV5-1 and J usage is TRBJ1-2; maybe TRBD1 (6 bases). CDR1 is SGHRS, CDR2 YFSETQ, per germline. The CDR3 consists of 16 residues. Trimming left V 4 bases short and J 4 bases short, with 20 bases between. The chain's CDR3 is CASSPQGGAASYGYTF. In nucleotides, the CDR3 is TGCGCCAGCAGCCCACAAGGGGGGGCGGCGAGCTATGGCTACACCTTC.

The genes are TRBV7-2 and TRBJ2-3, with a tentative D call TRBD2 (6 bases). This CDR3 is built from 16 residues. The V and J ends lost 3 bases and 2 bases respectively, with 15 bases between them. Germline values: CDR1 SGHTA, CDR2 FQGNSA. This chain's CDR3 is CASSFTSRGNTDTQYF. CDR3 nucleotide sequence: TGTGCCAGCAGCTTCACTAGCCGGGGTAACACAGATACGCAGTATTTT.

The V call is TRBV11-1, the J call TRBJ1-2; no reliable D call. V gave up 6 bases and J gave up 6 bases, with 11 bases separating them. Looked up from germline, CDR1 is SGHAT and CDR2 is FQDESV (reference sequence). CDR3 size: 12 residues. CDR3 bases: TGTGCCAGCAGTATCGGGGAAGATGGCTACACCTTC. Translation gives CASSIGEDGYTF.

The genes are TRBV28 and TRBJ2-6; 11 bases line up with TRBD1. Germline assignment: CDR1 MDHEN and CDR2 SYDVKM. CDR3 length: 18 amino acids. V lost 2 bases to trimming and J lost 4 bases; unmatched junction nucleotides: 7. CDR3 sequence reads: CASSLAGQGASGANVLTF. CDR3 DNA: TGTGCCAGCAGTTTAGCAGGACAGGGGGCGTCAGGGGCCAACGTCCTGACTTTC.

J is TRBJ2-1 and V is TRBV5-1; D call uncertain. Germline CDR1 is SGHRS and CDR2 is YFSETQ. There are 13 residues in the CDR3. Trimming removed 2 bases at V and 8 bases at J, with 11 bases between. The CDR3 sequence is CASSLRASDEQFF. Here the CDR3 DNA reads TGCGCCAGCAGCTTAAGAGCAAGCGATGAGCAGTTCTTC.

V and J are TRBV27 and TRBJ2-1; TRBD2 is a possible D gene (6 bases). Germline assignment: CDR1 MNHEY and CDR2 SMNVEV (reference sequence). This CDR3 comprises 16 residues. V lost 6 bases to trimming and J lost 4 bases, with 19 bases between them. For the CDR3, the DNA is TGTGCCAGCAGGGCTACTAGCTTCTTGAAATACAATGAGCAGTTCTTC. Protein sequence: CASRATSFLKYNEQFF.

The chain uses TRBV11-3 and TRBJ2-7; the D gene is possibly TRBD2 (7 bases). CDR3 length equals 17 residues. CDR1 and CDR2 from the germline V gene are SGHNT and YENEEA. The germline V and J ends were trimmed by 0 bases and 0 bases, with 15 bases remaining between them. CDR3 nucleotides: TGTGCCAGCAGCTTAGATTCGGGGGGCCTAATCTCCTACGAGCAGTACTTC. Translating it yields CASSLDSGGLISYEQYF.

V is TRBV5-1 and J is TRBJ2-7; no clear D gene. The CDR3 is made up of 12 amino acids. The V end lost 1 base, the J end lost 6 bases, and 8 bases lay between the germline ends. The germline CDR1 and CDR2 sequences are SGHRS and YFSETQ. The CDR3 is CASSLYVGEQYF. CDR3 nucleotides: TGCGCCAGCAGCTTGTACGTAGGCGAGCAGTACTTC. Drawing the rest from reference TRBV5-1 and TRBJ2-7, the complete variable domain is KAGVTQTPRYLIKTRGQQVTLSCSPISGHRSVSWYQQTPGQGLQFLFEYFSETQRNKGNFPGRFSGRQFSNSRSEMNVSTLELGDSALYLCASSLYVGEQYFGPGTRLTVT.

The chain uses TRBV28 and TRBJ2-7, with TRBD2 matching over 11 bases. The V and J ends lost 3 bases and 5 bases, in that order; junction bases with no gene match: 6. CDR3 length: 15 residues. The germline gives CDR1 MDHEN, CDR2 SYDVKM. CDR3 in amino acids: CASSFLAGGYHEQYF. The DNA of the CDR3 is TGTGCCAGCAGTTTCCTAGCGGGAGGTTACCACGAGCAGTACTTC.

The chain recombines TRBV19 with TRBJ2-5; 9 bases fit TRBD1. The germline V gene has CDR1 LNHDA and CDR2 SQIVND (reference sequence). J was trimmed by 4 bases and V by 8 bases; bases with no gene match: 5. The CDR3 extends over 13 amino acids. CDR3 residues: CASGRQGGETQYF. In DNA form, the CDR3 reads TGTGCCAGTGGGAGACAGGGGGGAGAGACCCAGTACTTC.

The chain couples TRBV5-4 to TRBJ1-2, with 9 bases matching TRBD1. Per the germline V gene, CDR1 is SGHNT and CDR2 is YYREEE (reference sequence). CDR3 length equals 16 residues. J was trimmed by 0 bases and V by 0 bases; bases with no gene match: 3. The DNA for the CDR3 is TGTGCCAGCAGCTTGGGGGGACAGGGTCCTAACTATGGCTACACCTTC. Protein: CASSLGGQGPNYGYTF. Full variable domain (remainder filled in from reference TRBV5-4 and TRBJ1-2): ETGVTQSPTHLIKTRGQQVTLRCSSQSGHNTVSWYQQALGQGPQFIFQYYREEENGRGNFPPRFSGLQFPNYSSELNVNALELDDSALYLCASSLGGQGPNYGYTFGSGTRLTVV.

The rearrangement joins TRBV5-1 to TRBJ1-1; D not certain. Trimming took off 2 bases at V and 4 bases at J, with 18 bases between the two ends. Per germline, CDR1 SGHRS and CDR2 YFSETQ. The CDR3 spans 16 residues. DNA for the CDR3: TGCGCCAGCAGCTTATGGGGTGGGTTAGAGGTCACTGAAGCTTTCTTT. It encodes CASSLWGGLEVTEAFF.